This T cell receptor beta chain was sequenced in a study of T-cell memory formation after mild COVID-19 (dated by TCRdb to about 2021). A note on the overall study: TCR sequence clusters from the two donors were largely donor specific. In a couple of donors, T-cell clones that expanded and contracted after mild COVID-19 were tracked by sequencing TCRalpha and TCRbeta repertoires over time. Two young, previously healthy adult volunteers, one female and one male, were included in the cohort.

PBMCs were isolated by Ficoll-Paque density gradient centrifugation. Paper-wide results and their limitations: Contracting CD4+ clones were found mainly in CM and EM memory subsets, while CD8+ clones were enriched in EMRA. The study covered only two mild cases, and larger cohorts including severe cases with pre-infection samples were considered necessary. SARS-CoV-2 specificity was not confirmed for the second-wave clones peaking on day 37. Clones contracting from day 15 to 85 had balanced CD4/CD8 phenotypes, while a second wave expanding from day 15 to 37 was biased towards CD4+. The detection of some responding clones in pre-infection memory suggests that pre-existing cross-reactive memory T cells joined the SARS-CoV-2 response.

As to this clonotype: What this receptor recognizes is not known. There are no base qualities to consult, and no much larger clone falls within one base.

This sample was sequenced with an Illumina NovaSeq 6000. Using 5'RACE with constant-segment primers, TCRalpha and TCRbeta cDNA libraries were constructed, with sample barcodes and unique molecular identifiers added in the process. Trizol reagent was used to extract RNA from every sample. Amplification of the libraries took two PCR steps, and the second step added a second sample barcode plus Illumina TruSeq adapters. Sequencing of libraries was performed on an Illumina NovaSeq with 2 x 150 bp paired-end reads. Per the authors' processing: Demultiplexing of reads and collapsing into UMI-guided consensus sequences were performed with migec v1.2.7. With mixcr v2.1.11, UMI consensuses were aligned to TRA and TRB V and J templates and assembled into clonotypes. A clonotype was counted as expanded or contracted only if both edgeR and NoisET called the change significant, with noise models trained on biological replicates. For edgeR calls, the cutoffs were a false discovery rate-adjusted p below 0.01 and a log2 fold-change threshold of 1. PCA with hierarchical clustering of max-normalized trajectories of the 1000 most abundant clonotypes was used as exploratory dynamics analysis. Separately sequenced CD4+ and CD8+ repertoires were used to assign the CD4 or CD8 phenotype of responding clones. TCRdb passed the public sequencing reads through fastp at Q25 and MiXCR, retaining productive beta sequences. Duplicate CDR3 protein sequences are folded into a single record with the most common DNA and genes. The V and J calls and clone size come from TCRdb's table, not from the authors' own analysis. This sample holds about 130,000 distinct CDR3 sequences; about 5.9% were observed only once. In total, the top ten clones hold over 2% of the sample.

This receptor was obtained from an adult woman who had mild COVID-19 (a few samples of this study predate the infection). The sample titles of this study are shuffled in the database, so cell type and time point are left out; the donor was told from shared clones. The sequenced sample consisted of PBMCs or a T cell subset sorted from them (not recorded which).

In nucleotide form, the sequence is TGTGCCAGCAGCTCCCAGGGACTAGCGGGAGGGCCCACCGGGGAGCTGTTTTTT. This translates into CASSSQGLAGGPTGELFF. The chain is encoded by TRBV7-2 joined to TRBJ2-2, with TRBD2 matching 16 junction bases. V loses 4 bases at its end and J loses 4 bases; junction bases beyond the gene matches: 6. Per the germline V gene, SGHTA is the CDR1 and FQGNSA is the CDR2. Taken from cysteine to phenylalanine, the CDR3 has 18 residues. Only the CDR3 DNA stays, 54 bases, in frame from base 1.